Below are 26 T cell receptor beta chains sequenced from a single sample in a study of OX40 agonist ivuxolimab in advanced cancers. Clones were read by immunoSEQ multiplex PCR, and TCRdb kept only the in-frame ones, dropping some. Of about 68,000 clones listed, 70% to 85% are singletons. This sample comprised CD4+ or CD8+ T cells sorted from blood, obtained in a trial of the OX40 agonist ivuxolimab. The receptors originated from an adult with an advanced solid tumor such as melanoma, head and neck, liver or kidney cancer.

The chain combines TRBV27 with TRBJ2-2; 11 bases fit TRBD1. Germline CDR1 reads MNHEY; CDR2 reads SMNVEV (reference sequence). V trimming: 5 bases; J trimming: 5 bases; junction bases outside the gene matches: 13. The CDR3 consists of 18 residues. CDR3 sequence: CASSPGTGGSRRTGELFF. The CDR3 DNA is TGTGCCAGCAGTCCGGGGACAGGGGGAAGTCGTCGAACCGGGGAGCTGTTTTTT.

The rearrangement joins TRBV12-2 to TRBJ1-1; the table's D call TRBD1 went unverified against the DNA. TRBV12-2 is termed a pseudogene. The CDR3 totals 14 residues. CDR3 DNA: TGTGCAAGTCGCTTGCTGTGGGGCCGCACTGAAGCTTTCTTT. Translated, it gives CASRLLWGRTEAFF.

The rearrangement links TRBV4-1 to TRBJ1-3; D is perhaps TRBD1 (5 bases). There are 17 residues in the CDR3. The ends were cut back, 3 bases at V and 0 bases at J, with 15 bases in the middle. CDR1 MGHRA and CDR2 YSYEKL come from the germline V gene. The chain's CDR3 is CASSQGRGLVSGNTIYF. The CDR3 bases are TGCGCCAGCAGCCAGGGTAGGGGTTTAGTCTCTGGAAACACCATATATTTT.

The CDR3 DNA is TGCGCCAGCAGCCTGGACAGGGTTAACACTGAAGCTTTCTTT. It is translated as CASSLDRVNTEAFF. The chain links TRBV4-3 to TRBJ1-1, with TRBD1 identical over 8 bases. After removal of 4 bases from V and 2 bases from J, the junction contained 3 bases not matched to a gene. Germline V gives CDR1 LGHNA, CDR2 YSLEER. The CDR3 consists of 14 residues.

The J gene is TRBJ2-1, the V gene TRBV9; the D gene is possibly TRBD1 (5 bases). V shed 0 bases and J shed 6 bases, with 10 bases lying between them. The CDR3 contains 14 residues. Per the germline V gene, CDR1 is SGDLS and CDR2 is YYNGEE. CDR3 bases: TGTGCCAGCAGCGTAGTCGGTGGGGCCAATGAGCAGTTCTTC. As protein: CASSVVGGANEQFF.

V is TRBV10-3 and J is TRBJ1-5; possibly TRBD1 for D (5 bases). Trimming took 0 bases from V and 8 from J, leaving 17 bases between them. The germline V gene has CDR1 ENHRY and CDR2 SYGVKD. The CDR3 consists of 16 residues. CDR3 sequence: CAISESGLEGLEPQHF. The CDR3 DNA reads TGTGCCATCAGTGAGTCGGGGCTAGAGGGGTTGGAGCCCCAGCATTTT.

The rearrangement links TRBV19 to TRBJ2-1, with a possible D match to TRBD1 (5 bases). CDR3 length: 15 residues. Germline assignment: CDR1 LNHDA and CDR2 SQIVND (reference sequence). The ends were cut back, 2 bases at V and 8 bases at J, with 16 bases in the middle. This CDR3 is CASSILQGEDYEQFF. In DNA form, the CDR3 reads TGTGCCAGTAGTATACTCCAGGGCGAGGATTATGAGCAGTTCTTC.

J is TRBJ2-1 and V is TRBV18; possibly TRBD1 for D (6 bases). This CDR3 has 15 residues. In germline, CDR1 is KGHSH, CDR2 LQKENI. With 8 bases removed from V and 3 bases from J, the gap between germline ends came to 17 bases. This chain's CDR3 is CASTLTQGNYNEQFF. CDR3 bases: TGTGCCAGCACCCTTACTCAGGGGAACTACAATGAGCAGTTCTTC.

V is TRBV2 and J is TRBJ2-7, with 9 bases matching TRBD1. V was clipped by 6 bases and J by 2 bases; unmatched bases: 11. The CDR3 spans 16 residues. CDR1 SNHLY and CDR2 FYNNEI come from the germline V gene. The CDR3 is CASRGDPGQGPYEQYF. The CDR3 DNA follows: TGTGCCAGCAGGGGGGACCCGGGACAGGGTCCCTACGAGCAGTACTTC. Supplemented by reference TRBV2 and TRBJ2-7, the full variable domain reads EPEVTQTPSHQVTQMGQEVILRCVPISNHLYFYWYRQILGQKVEFLVSFYNNEISEKSEIFDDQFSVERPDGSNFTLKIRSTKLEDSAMYFCASRGDPGQGPYEQYFGPGTRLTVT.

The V gene is TRBV12-5, the J gene TRBJ2-1, with 7 positions matching TRBD2. The CDR3 spans 15 residues. V trimming: 4 bases; J trimming: 7 bases; junction bases outside the gene matches: 10. Germline V gene sequence: CDR1 LGHNT, CDR2 FRNRAP. The CDR3 is CASGSGGNNGNEQFF. DNA for the CDR3: TGTGCTAGTGGTTCCGGGGGGAACAACGGGAATGAGCAGTTCTTC.

The rearrangement joins TRBV2 to TRBJ1-4; D remains unclear. Germline V gene lookup returns CDR1 SNHLY and CDR2 FYNNEI. V dropped 7 bases and J dropped 7 bases, with 10 bases sitting between them. CDR3 size: 12 residues. CDR3 sequence reads: CASTRQTEKLFF. The DNA of the CDR3 is TGTGCCAGCACCCGACAAACTGAAAAACTGTTTTTT.

In DNA, the CDR3 is TGTGCCAGTAGTACCTCGAGGGACGGAGACTACGAGCAGTACTTC. Its translation: CASSTSRDGDYEQYF. This chain joins TRBV19 and TRBJ2-7; D is perhaps TRBD1 or TRBD2 (5 bases each). With 4 bases removed from V and 3 bases from J, the gap between germline ends came to 16 bases. The CDR3 extends over 15 amino acids. CDR1 and CDR2 (germline): LNHDA, SQIVND (reference sequence).

The CDR3 sequence is CASSASGRFDQPQHF. CDR3 bases: TGTGCCAGCAGCGCAAGTGGGCGCTTCGATCAGCCCCAGCATTTT. The chain is built from TRBV7-9 and TRBJ1-5; the D is unclear. CDR3 length equals 15 residues. CDR1 and CDR2 (germline): SEHNR, FQNEAQ (reference sequence). V was trimmed by 5 bases and J by 5 bases, leaving 16 bases between them.

The V and J genes are TRBV28 and TRBJ2-1; 10 bases are a match to TRBD2. The J segment lost 7 bases and the V segment lost 5 bases, leaving 11 bases of the junction unmatched. Per the germline V gene, CDR1 is MDHEN and CDR2 is SYDVKM. This CDR3 region has 16 residues. CDR3: CASSLPAGGPGNEQFF. CDR3 nucleotide sequence: TGTGCCAGCAGTCTCCCAGCGGGAGGGCCTGGTAATGAGCAGTTCTTC.

The J gene is TRBJ1-1, the V gene TRBV5-1; D call uncertain. The CDR3 is 12 amino acids. The germline V gene encodes CDR1 SGHRS and CDR2 YFSETQ. Trimming left V 0 bases short and J 4 bases short, with 4 bases between. CDR3 sequence (DNA): TGCGCCAGCAGCTTGGTAGGCACTGAAGCTTTCTTT. It codes for CASSLVGTEAFF.

The chain employs TRBV28 and TRBJ2-5, with 7 bases lining up with TRBD2. Germline trimming cut 3 bases from V and 4 bases from J; bases unmatched to any gene: 5. This CDR3 is 14 amino acids long. Germline CDR1 MDHEN, CDR2 SYDVKM. CDR3 nucleotide sequence: TGTGCCAGCAGTTTGGGGGGGTTGGCAGAGACCCAGTACTTC. Translation gives CASSLGGLAETQYF.

This chain joins TRBV5-5 and TRBJ1-5; D unresolved. The germline V gene encodes CDR1 SGHKS and CDR2 YYEKEE (reference sequence). CDR3 length: 12 amino acids. V was shortened by 4 bases and J by 9 bases, with 11 bases between the two germline ends. The CDR3 nucleotides read TGTGCCAGCAGCGCCTCCAAGGGGCCCCAGCATTTT. Residues: CASSASKGPQHF.

The chain links TRBV9 to TRBJ2-3; 7 nucleotides agree with TRBD1. The J segment lost 0 bases and the V segment lost 3 bases, leaving 4 bases of the junction unmatched. The CDR3 totals 15 residues. Per germline, CDR1 SGDLS and CDR2 YYNGEE. In DNA form, the CDR3 reads TGTGCCAGCAGCGAAGGGGGACAGAGCACAGATACGCAGTATTTT. Its translation: CASSEGGQSTDTQYF.

This clone was detected only a few times. The J gene is TRBJ2-3, the V gene TRBV6-5; 7 positions match TRBD2. V was pared by 6 bases and J by 4 bases, with 7 bases of the junction left unmatched. This CDR3 has 14 residues. Germline V gene sequence: CDR1 MNHEY, CDR2 SVGAGI. The CDR3 spells CASRSGTWADTQYF. CDR3 nucleotides: TGTGCCAGCAGGAGCGGGACTTGGGCAGATACGCAGTATTTT.

The rearrangement uses TRBV29-1 and TRBJ1-1; 8 bases fit TRBD1. This CDR3 contains 13 residues. The ends lost 7 bases at V and 1 base at J; junction bases unmatched: 5. CDR1 is SQVTM, CDR2 ANQGSEA, per germline. The CDR3 spells CSAPTGGNTEAFF. The CDR3 DNA sequence: TGCAGCGCCCCAACAGGGGGGAACACTGAAGCTTTCTTT.

In its sample, this clone was seen once. The gene calls are TRBV5-8 and TRBJ2-1, with 7 bases matching TRBD2. With 2 bases clipped from V and 9 bases from J, the junction kept 8 bases outside the gene matches. The V gene's germline CDR1 is SGHTS and CDR2 YDEGEE. This CDR3 contains 14 residues. CDR3 in amino acids: CASSFLGGSFEQFF. CDR3 sequence (DNA): TGTGCCAGCAGCTTTTTGGGGGGGTCATTTGAGCAGTTCTTC.

This chain uses TRBV5-1 with TRBJ1-2, with a possible D match to TRBD1 (5 bases). CDR1 and CDR2 (germline): SGHRS, YFSETQ. The CDR3 is 13 amino acids. V was trimmed by 6 bases and J by 8 bases, leaving 17 bases between them. The CDR3 DNA reads TGCGCCAGCAAGCTTTCCGGGGCGGAGGGCTACACCTTC. This codes for CASKLSGAEGYTF.

V gene TRBV10-3 combines with J gene TRBJ2-7; TRBD1 aligns across 11 bases. Trimming removed 10 bases from V and 4 bases from J; junction bases left unmatched: 6. Germline CDR1 is ENHRY and CDR2 is SYGVKD. CDR3 length: 13 amino acids. CDR3 in amino acids: CATGDRGEYEQYF. The DNA for the CDR3 is TGTGCCACCGGGGACAGGGGGGAGTACGAGCAGTACTTC.

The chain uses TRBV7-2 and TRBJ1-2, with a tentative D call TRBD1 (6 bases). V was cut by 5 bases and J by 8 bases, with 12 bases left in between. Germline lookup yields CDR1 SGHTA and CDR2 FQGNSA. This CDR3 is built from 12 residues. For the CDR3, the DNA is TGTGCCAGCAGCATACACAGGGAAGGCTACACCTTC. Translating it yields CASSIHREGYTF.

The chain links TRBV11-2 to TRBJ2-7; D is perhaps TRBD2 (7 bases). The germline gives CDR1 SGHAT, CDR2 FQNNGV. Trimming left V 6 bases short and J 4 bases short, with 13 bases between. This CDR3 is 13 amino acids long. The CDR3 nucleotides are TGTGCCAGCAGAGGTGGGAGGGGGTACGAGCAGTACTTC. Translating it yields CASRGGRGYEQYF. Full variable domain (outside the CDR3, taken from reference TRBV11-2 and TRBJ2-7): EAGVAQSPRYKIIEKRQSVAFWCNPISGHATLYWYQQILGQGPKLLIQFQNNGVVDDSQLPKDRFSAERLKGVDSTLKIQPAKLEDSAVYLCASRGGRGYEQYFGPGTRLTVT.

This chain links TRBV7-3 with TRBJ2-3; 10 nucleotides line up with TRBD1. V dropped 5 bases and J dropped 4; count of bases not matched to a gene: 3. The CDR3 is 14 amino acids. CDR1 SGHTA and CDR2 FQGTGA come from the germline V gene. CDR3: CASSTGTGADTQYF. CDR3 nucleotide sequence: TGTGCCAGCAGCACCGGGACAGGGGCAGATACGCAGTATTTT.